There are many counts of the clone carrying this TCR beta chain. Antigen specificity is unknown. Other nucleotide sequences in the sample specify the same CDR3. This record belongs to a study of cytomegalovirus exposure and HLA in healthy donors. Notes on the study in general: A later analysis showed TCR association rates differing by HLA locus, peaking at DRB1 and lowest at HLA-C.

PCR was performed using 60 Vbeta and 13 Jbeta primers. Clones were sequenced by immunoSEQ multiplex PCR, and TCRdb holds only the in-frame ones, with some missing. The table has some 210,000 clones, around 73% seen once. V lost 4 bases, J lost 2 bases, and 5 bases stayed unmatched. Germline CDR1 is MGHRA and CDR2 is YSYEKL. CDR3 length: 15 amino acids. The source material was PBMCs. The genes are TRBV4-1 and TRBJ2-7, with 10 bases aligning to TRBD1. The origin of this receptor is a male donor in good health and CMV-seronegative. The CDR3 reads CASSPLGQGAYEQYF. The CDR3 DNA sequence: TGCGCCAGCAGCCCGCTAGGACAGGGGGCCTACGAGCAGTACTTC.